The sequence of this T cell receptor (beta chain) was determined in a study of blood T cells in healthy people across ages. General observations from the study: Lack of knowledge of donor CMV status possibly confounded expanded clonotype changes. It was the long-lived donors that had more naive CD4+ cells and higher diversity than aged donors.

Next came a second PCR, run for roughly 6 to 11 cycles, which used a sample-barcoded 5' primer along with a J-beta primer mix. TCRdb called the 5' RACE reads again in MiXCR, with one record for every CDR3 protein. The data contain around 1,900,000 distinct CDR3 sequences, about two fifths of them singletons. A word on this clonotype: Its antigen is not identified.

Drawn from each donor were about 9 milliliters of peripheral blood. The sequencing sample was made of blood. This TCR was recovered from a human donor in good health.

CDR3 in amino acids: CASSRATDYGYTF. CDR3 bases: TGTGCCAGCAGCCGAGCGACGGACTATGGCTACACCTTC. The chain carries TRBV7-9 and TRBJ1-2, with D unresolved. Per germline, CDR1 SEHNR and CDR2 FQNEAQ (reference sequence). The CDR3 runs to 13 residues. V shed 5 bases and J shed 3 bases, with 10 bases lying between them.